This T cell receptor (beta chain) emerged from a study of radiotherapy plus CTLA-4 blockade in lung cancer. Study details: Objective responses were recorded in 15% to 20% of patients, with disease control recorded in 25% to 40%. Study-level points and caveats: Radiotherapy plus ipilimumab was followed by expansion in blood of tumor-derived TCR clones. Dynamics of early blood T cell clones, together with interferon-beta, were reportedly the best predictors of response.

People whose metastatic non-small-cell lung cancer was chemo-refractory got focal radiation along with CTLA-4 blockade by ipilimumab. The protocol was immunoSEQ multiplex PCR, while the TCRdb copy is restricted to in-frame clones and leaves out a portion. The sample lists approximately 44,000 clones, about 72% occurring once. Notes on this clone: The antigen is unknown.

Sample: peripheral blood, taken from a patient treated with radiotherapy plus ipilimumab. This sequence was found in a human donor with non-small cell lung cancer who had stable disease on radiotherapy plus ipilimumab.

The chain's CDR3 is CASRLEGGLNTEAFF. CDR3 sequence (DNA): TGTGCCAGCAGACTGGAAGGGGGCCTGAACACTGAAGCTTTCTTT. This chain uses TRBV11-2 with TRBJ1-1; TRBD1 matches at 7 bases. The CDR3 runs to 15 residues. The J segment lost 0 bases and the V segment lost 6 bases, leaving 7 bases of the junction unmatched. CDR1 and CDR2 from the germline V gene are SGHAT and FQNNGV.